This is a list of T cell receptor beta chains from one sample in a study of regulatory T cells in long-lasting Graves disease. TCRdb passed the multiplex PCR reads through MiXCR, listing each CDR3 protein once. Found here are fewer than 500,000 distinct CDR3 sequences, roughly 17% of them singletons; the top ten hold 12%. This same sample was also taken into another study, of T cells in Graves' hyperthyroidism and ophthalmopathy.

Material: peripheral blood mononuclear cells (PBMCs), obtained at new diagnosis, from a patient treated with antithyroid drugs. Receptors originate from a man aged 40-55 years with Graves disease. CDR3s leave out the opening cysteine and the closing phenylalanine or tryptophan. A D gene is named only where the DNA matches it firmly.

D | V | CDR3
- | TRBV5-1 | ASSIGKMNTEAF
TRBD2 | TRBV28 | ASRGGPMIGEQF
TRBD2 | TRBV14 | ASSQPRNQRLAGWETQY
TRBD2 | TRBV28 | ASRPYSGVNYEQY
- | TRBV12-3/TRBV12-4 | ASSFLLGGTSTDTQY
- | TRBV5-1 | ASSLGVDEQY
- | TRBV7-9 | ASSLGLVPGELF
TRBD2 | TRBV5-1 | ASSASGRAGETQY
- | TRBV6-1 | ASSGIGHVTDTQY
- | TRBV7-9 | ASSIRDINNEQF
- | TRBV12-3/TRBV12-4 | ASRPGQDGGGYT
- | TRBV11-2 | ASSLTWGDTGELF
TRBD2 | TRBV7-8 | ASSGPMTSGAETQY
- | TRBV6-2/TRBV6-3 | ASSSRVRAANYGYT
TRBD2 | TRBV5-1 | ASSTGLAGGVHEQY
TRBD2 | TRBV7-3 | ASSPGTSGSIYEQY
TRBD1 | TRBV5-1 | ASSLGQGATNYGYT
TRBD1 | TRBV24-1 | ATSDSRQGGTGELF
TRBD1 | TRBV6-1 | ASTPTGNYGYT
TRBD2 | TRBV15 | ATSRDGSGREQF
TRBD1 | TRBV5-6 | ASSLPRTGANEQY
TRBD1 | TRBV19 | ASSTGTGYQPQH
TRBD1 | TRBV20-1 | SASPGQALAYEQY
- | TRBV30 | AWSYGAVDTGELF
TRBD2 | TRBV19 | ASSIADMGLAGIHEQY
- | TRBV27 | ASSHGGDTSYEQY
- | TRBV28 | ASSSGGIYGYT
- | TRBV2 | ATRTTVGEGYT
TRBD2 | TRBV24-1 | ATSGGVRGSSYNEQF
- | TRBV20-1 | SARDGPNQPQH
- | TRBV28 | ASSPSGVGHYGYT
- | TRBV29-1 | SVDRAGVSDTQY
TRBD1 | TRBV11-3 | ASSSYSRDRRFYEQY
TRBD2 | TRBV9 | ASSVEPLPLTSGRGETQY
TRBD2 | TRBV20-1 | SARAGGSDTGELF
TRBD1 | TRBV9 | ASSPRTGNVYEQY
TRBD1 | TRBV12-3/TRBV12-4 | ASRSGTGPYNEQF
TRBD2 | TRBV7-8 | ASSRLAGGGNTGELF
- | TRBV24-1 | ATSEPGRGGTDTQY
- | TRBV3-1 | ASSYLLGGSYNEQF
- | TRBV24-1 | ATSDPTVGRKGEQF